What follows are 25 T cell receptor beta chains derived from one specimen sequenced in a study of metastatic and nonmetastatic thyroid tumors. Ahead of thyroid surgery, no patient had received treatment of any kind. Using MiXCR, TCRdb re-called clones from the PCR reads. The sample has some 23,000 clones; 20% to 25% are singletons. Sequencing input: adjacent normal tissue. These receptors all stem from a female donor with papillary thyroid cancer or a benign thyroid nodule (not recorded which). Some clones in this sample may be carry-over from other donors' samples.

This clone ranks as medium-sized (0.01 to 0.1%). The chain joins TRBV20-1 to TRBJ1-1; maybe TRBD1 (6 bases). V was shortened by 3 bases and J by 11 bases, with 13 bases between the two germline ends. Germline V gives CDR1 DFQATT, CDR2 SNEGSKA (reference sequence). This CDR3 region has 11 residues. For the CDR3, the DNA is TGCAGTGCTAGCGGGGATGGGGGCGCTTTCTTT. Its protein is CSASGDGGAFF.

This clone was detected a few times. This chain uses TRBV6-2 or TRBV6-3 with TRBJ2-7; D may be TRBD1 or TRBD2 (7 bases each). Germline V gene sequence: CDR1 MNHEY, CDR2 SVGEGT. V lost 6 bases and J 1 base, leaving 22 bases between the germline ends. The CDR3 is 17 residues long. As DNA, the CDR3 is TGTGCCAGCAGGACCGCGCCCTTCAGGGGGGGATCCTACGAGCAGTACTTC. Its translation: CASRTAPFRGGSYEQYF.

This clone ranks as medium-sized. The chain is built from TRBV20-1 and TRBJ2-7; TRBD2 matches 7 bases. Germline values: CDR1 DFQATT, CDR2 SNEGSKA (reference sequence). V shed 0 bases, J shed 4 bases, and the junction held 9 bases outside the gene matches. CDR3 length: 15 residues. The CDR3 DNA reads as TGCAGTGCTAGAGACTTCAGCGGGAACTTATACGAGCAGTACTTC. Its protein is CSARDFSGNLYEQYF.

V gene TRBV6-4 combines with J gene TRBJ2-7, with D maybe TRBD2 (7 bases). Germline CDR1 MRHNA, CDR2 SNTAGT. V lost 7 bases, J lost 3 bases, and 37 bases lay in between. CDR3 length: 21 residues. The CDR3 sequence is CASTPGEGGGPAYLPYYEQYF. CDR3 bases: TGTGCCAGCACTCCTGGAGAGGGAGGGGGACCAGCTTACCTTCCTTACTACGAGCAGTACTTC.

Concerning this clone: One junction end does not reproduce the germline sequence, and a read error may be involved. V usage is TRBV6-1 and J usage is TRBJ1-5; D possibly corresponds to TRBD1 (5 bases). CDR1 and CDR2 from the germline V gene are MNHNS and SASEGT. This CDR3 region has 15 residues. CDR3 residues: CASSESPRGQSAPAF. Written as DNA, the CDR3 is TGTGCCAGCAGTGAATCTCCGAGGGGTCAATCAGCCCCAGCATTT.

This clone appeared a few times. The junction shows a germline mismatch at one end, possibly a read error. The chain carries TRBV15 and TRBJ1-1, with 8 positions matching TRBD1. CDR1 is LNHNV, CDR2 YYDKDF, per germline (reference sequence). This CDR3 has 16 residues. For the CDR3, the DNA is TGTGCCACCAGCAGAGGCAGGGGGCTTTGGAACACTGAAGCTCTCTTT. Protein sequence: CATSRGRGLWNTEALF.

This clone came up many times. This chain links TRBV18 with TRBJ2-7, with 7 nucleotides matching TRBD2. Per germline, CDR1 KGHSH and CDR2 LQKENI. The CDR3 runs to 13 residues. With 4 bases clipped from V and 5 bases from J, the junction kept 5 bases outside the gene matches. The CDR3 here is CASSRQTSDEQYF. CDR3 bases: TGTGCCAGCTCACGGCAAACTAGCGACGAGCAGTACTTC.

The chain uses TRBV6-1 and TRBJ1-5, with 8 bases lining up with TRBD1. This CDR3 has 15 residues. Germline V CDR1 and CDR2: MNHNS, SASEGT. V lost 7 bases to trimming and J lost 5 bases; unmatched junction nucleotides: 10. The CDR3 region has the DNA TGTGCCAGCACCCCGGACAGGGTGTTACATCAGCCCCAGCATTTT. Translating gives CASTPDRVLHQPQHF.

Sample share makes this clone medium-sized. This chain links TRBV6-2 or TRBV6-3 with TRBJ2-7; no definite D call. The germline gives CDR1 MNHEY, CDR2 SVGEGT. CDR3 length: 11 residues. V lost 3 bases and J 6 bases, leaving 6 bases between the germline ends. The CDR3 coding sequence is TGTGCCAGCAGTTATCCTAGCGAGCAGTACTTC. Translation gives CASSYPSEQYF.

The sample holds a few counts of this clone. This chain links TRBV6-1 with TRBJ1-2; D gene ambiguous. The CDR3 totals 14 residues. In germline, CDR1 is MNHNS, CDR2 SASEGT. V lost 2 bases and J lost 8, with 15 bases in between. CDR3 sequence (DNA): TGTGCCAGCAGTGAAATCGGACGAACCGCGGGCTACACCTTC. As protein: CASSEIGRTAGYTF.

This clone was counted ten times or more. The chain combines TRBV18 with TRBJ2-7; 10 positions match TRBD1. After removal of 3 bases from V and 4 bases from J, the junction contained 3 bases not matched to a gene. This CDR3 has 14 amino acids. CDR1 and CDR2 from the germline V gene are KGHSH and LQKENI. The CDR3 DNA reads TGTGCCAGCTCACCTGACAGGGGGCGGTACGAGCAGTACTTC. It yields the protein CASSPDRGRYEQYF.

This clone was recorded many times. This chain links TRBV20-1 with TRBJ2-7, with TRBD2 matching 11 bases. There are 15 residues in the CDR3. The V gene end was trimmed by 3 bases and the J gene end by 5 bases; junction bases not matched to a gene: 9. Germline V gene lookup returns CDR1 DFQATT and CDR2 SNEGSKA (reference sequence). The CDR3 loop reads CSARSSTSGKDEQYF. In DNA form, the CDR3 reads TGCAGTGCTAGGTCCTCGACTAGCGGGAAGGACGAGCAGTACTTC.

The V and J genes are TRBV12-3 or TRBV12-4 and TRBJ2-7; 8 bases fit TRBD1. Losses at the gene ends were 5 bases for V and 2 bases for J; bases not matched to a gene: 14. The CDR3 runs 17 residues. In DNA form, the CDR3 reads TGTGCCAGCAGTCCTGACAGGGGCTCGGCGATCCCCTACGAGCAGTACTTC. This sequence encodes CASSPDRGSAIPYEQYF.

This clone counts as medium-sized. V and J are TRBV11-3 and TRBJ2-7; TRBD2 aligns across 10 bases. Germline CDR1 reads SGHNT; CDR2 reads YENEEA. Trimming cost V 4 bases and J 2 bases; bases outside gene matches: 2. The CDR3 has 14 residues. In DNA, the CDR3 is TGTGCCAGCAGCTCAGCGGGAGGGACCTACGAGCAGTACTTC. Encoded protein: CASSSAGGTYEQYF.

This chain connects TRBV20-1 to TRBJ2-7; TRBD2 matches 10 bases. V was pared by 5 bases and J by 4 bases, with 5 bases of the junction left unmatched. CDR1 is DFQATT and CDR2 is SNEGSKA in the germline V gene (reference sequence). The CDR3 is 13 residues long. CDR3 in amino acids: CSAPGLAEYEQYF. DNA of the CDR3: TGCAGTGCTCCTGGACTAGCGGAGTACGAGCAGTACTTC.

The table lists this clone with a few counts. V usage is TRBV28 and J usage is TRBJ1-5; tentatively, D is TRBD1 (5 bases). V dropped 3 bases and J dropped 3 bases, with 18 bases sitting between them. CDR1 is MDHEN and CDR2 is SYDVKM in the germline V gene. The CDR3 is 17 residues long. CDR3: CASSFKLDGGNNQPQHF. Here the CDR3 DNA reads TGTGCCAGCAGTTTTAAACTGGACGGGGGTAACAATCAGCCCCAGCATTTT.

A note on this clone: Sequence at one end of the junction differs from germline and may be a read error. This chain links TRBV6-1 with TRBJ2-1; D tentatively fits TRBD1 or TRBD2 (5 bases each). CDR1 is MNHNS, CDR2 SASEGT, per germline. This CDR3 comprises 17 residues. This CDR3 is CASGESRGGAFVNEQFF. The CDR3 DNA is TGTGCCAGCGGTGAATCACGGGGCGGAGCGTTTGTCAATGAGCAGTTCTTC.

With regard to this clone: The germline gene is not matched at one end of the junction; a read error may be the cause. Other DNA sequences within the sample encode an identical CDR3. The chain's CDR3 is CASSRGADTIYF. The CDR3 DNA reads TGTGCCAGCAGTAGGGGGGCGGACACTATATACTTT. This chain connects TRBV6-1 to TRBJ1-3; a possible D gene is TRBD1 (6 bases). The CDR3 has 12 residues. The germline V gene encodes CDR1 MNHNS and CDR2 SASEGT.

On this clone: A much larger clonotype is one base distant, so this may be a read error. Other DNA sequences in this sample translate to the same CDR3. The genes are TRBV9 and TRBJ1-5; the D gene is possibly TRBD1 (5 bases). V shed 2 bases and J shed 2 bases, with 17 bases lying between them. The CDR3 is made up of 17 amino acids. The germline V gene encodes CDR1 SGDLS and CDR2 YYNGEE. CDR3 sequence reads: CASSVGEWEEGNQPQHF. DNA for the CDR3: TGTGCCAGCAGCGTGGGGGAGTGGGAGGAGGGCAATCAGCCCCAGCATTTT.

This clone was detected only a few times. V is TRBV6-1 and J is TRBJ2-1; 8 bases agree with TRBD2. The V and J ends lost 6 bases and 8 bases, in that order; junction bases with no gene match: 9. Per the germline V gene, CDR1 is MNHNS and CDR2 is SASEGT. The CDR3 length is 14 residues. The CDR3 spells CASSPGTRRYEQFF. The CDR3 region has the DNA TGTGCCAGCAGCCCCGGGACTAGAAGATATGAGCAGTTCTTC.

The rearrangement uses TRBV20-1 and TRBJ1-1; TRBD1 aligns across 7 bases. Germline lookup yields CDR1 DFQATT and CDR2 SNEGSKA (reference sequence). The length of the CDR3 is 15 residues. J was trimmed by 7 bases and V by 4 bases; bases with no gene match: 15. CDR3 bases: TGCAGTGCTATCGACCGTCAACAGGGGAGGGGTGAAGCTTTCTTT. It specifies CSAIDRQQGRGEAFF.

This clone was detected many times. V usage is TRBV24-1 and J usage is TRBJ2-3; 9 bases map to TRBD2. This CDR3 spans 16 amino acids. Germline V gene lookup returns CDR1 KGHDR and CDR2 SFDVKD. Germline trimming cut 4 bases from V and 4 bases from J; bases unmatched to any gene: 8. In DNA, the CDR3 is TGTGCCACCAGTGACGATCTAGCGGGGAGAGCAGATACGCAGTATTTT. Its translation is CATSDDLAGRADTQYF.

There are many counts of this clone. The junction shows a germline mismatch at one end, possibly a read error. The chain combines TRBV7-7 with TRBJ1-2; 7 nucleotides match TRBD1. The germline CDR1 and CDR2 sequences are SSHAT and FNYEAQ (reference sequence). The CDR3 extends over 16 amino acids. This CDR3 is CASSRWLRGRGYGYTF. CDR3 DNA: TGTGCTAGCAGCCGATGGTTGAGGGGGCGGGGCTATGGCTACACCTTC. The full variable domain, its missing parts supplied by reference TRBV7-7 and TRBJ1-2, is GAGVSQSPRYKVTKRGQDVTLRCDPISSHATLYWYQQALGQGPEFLTYFNYEAQPDKSGLPSDRFSAERPEGSISTLTIQRTEQRDSAMYRCASSRWLRGRGYGYTFGSGTRLTVV.

Worth noting for this clone: Relative to the germline gene, one junction end is altered; a read error may explain this. This CDR3 is also generated by other DNA sequences in the sample. V gene TRBV19 combines with J gene TRBJ1-2; D not resolved. Germline CDR1 is LNHDA and CDR2 is SQIVND (reference sequence). The CDR3 consists of 13 residues. CDR3 sequence: CASERASPYGYTF. Written as DNA, the CDR3 is TGTGCCAGCGAAAGGGCTTCCCCGTATGGCTACACCTTT.

The chain combines TRBV11-3 with TRBJ2-3, with a tentative D call TRBD1 (6 bases). The CDR3 covers 15 residues. The V end lost 1 base, the J end lost 1 base, and 9 bases lay between the germline ends. Germline loops: CDR1 SGHNT, CDR2 YENEEA. CDR3 nucleotide sequence: TGTGCCAGCAGCTTAGGGTCAGGGGGCACAGATACGCAGTATTTT. This encodes CASSLGSGGTDTQYF.